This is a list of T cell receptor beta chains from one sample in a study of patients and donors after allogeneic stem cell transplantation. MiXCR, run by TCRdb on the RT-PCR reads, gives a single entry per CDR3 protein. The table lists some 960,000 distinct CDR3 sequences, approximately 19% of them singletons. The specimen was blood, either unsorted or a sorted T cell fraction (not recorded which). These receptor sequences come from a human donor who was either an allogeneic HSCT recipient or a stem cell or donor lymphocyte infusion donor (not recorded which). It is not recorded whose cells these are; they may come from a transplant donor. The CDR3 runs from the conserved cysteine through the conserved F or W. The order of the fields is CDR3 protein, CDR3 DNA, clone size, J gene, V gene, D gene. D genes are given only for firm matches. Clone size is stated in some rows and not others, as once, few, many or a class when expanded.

CDR3aa: CATKRGSYEQYF; CDR3nt: TGTGCCACTAAACGGGGATCCTACGAGCAGTACTTC; abundance: many; j_gene: TRBJ2-7; v_gene: TRBV12-3/TRBV12-4; d_gene: .
CDR3aa: CASSPSVGGRETQYF; CDR3nt: TGTGCCAGCAGCCCATCGGTCGGGGGTCGAGAGACCCAGTACTTC; abundance: few; j_gene: TRBJ2-5; v_gene: TRBV7-8; d_gene: .
CDR3aa: CASSQDRGTGFTGELFF; CDR3nt: TGCGCCAGCAGCCAAGATCGAGGGACAGGGTTCACCGGGGAGCTGTTTTTT; abundance: .; j_gene: TRBJ2-2; v_gene: TRBV4-1; d_gene: TRBD1
CDR3aa: CASSGLLAYEQYF; CDR3nt: TGTGCCAGCAGTGGGCTACTGGCCTACGAGCAGTACTTC; abundance: few; j_gene: TRBJ2-7; v_gene: TRBV25-1; d_gene: .
CDR3aa: CSVVPGTEAFF; CDR3nt: TGCAGCGTTGTCCCTGGCACTGAAGCTTTCTTT; abundance: .; j_gene: TRBJ1-1; v_gene: TRBV29-1; d_gene: .
CDR3aa: CATSPIGRGRSTGELFF; CDR3nt: TGTGCCACCAGCCCTATTGGGAGGGGGCGAAGTACCGGGGAGCTGTTTTTT; abundance: .; j_gene: TRBJ2-2; v_gene: TRBV15; d_gene: .
CDR3aa: CASTDRQGQTQYF; CDR3nt: TGTGCCAGCACCGACCGACAGGGTCAGACCCAGTACTTC; abundance: .; j_gene: TRBJ2-5; v_gene: TRBV6-2/TRBV6-3; d_gene: TRBD1
CDR3aa: CAGRAPGKNIQYF; CDR3nt: TGTGCCGGTCGCGCACCTGGCAAAAACATTCAGTACTTC; abundance: .; j_gene: TRBJ2-4; v_gene: TRBV28; d_gene: .
CDR3aa: CASSQDQPQHF; CDR3nt: TGTGCCAGCTCACAGGACCAGCCCCAGCATTTT; abundance: few; j_gene: TRBJ1-5; v_gene: TRBV18; d_gene: .
CDR3aa: CASSFAGINSPLHF; CDR3nt: TGTGCCAGCAGTTTTGCAGGGATCAATTCACCCCTCCACTTT; abundance: .; j_gene: TRBJ1-6; v_gene: TRBV12-3/TRBV12-4; d_gene: .
CDR3aa: CAITPGQNNGTGELFF; CDR3nt: TGTGCCATCACTCCGGGACAGAATAATGGCACCGGGGAGCTGTTTTTT; abundance: .; j_gene: TRBJ2-2; v_gene: TRBV10-3; d_gene: TRBD1
CDR3aa: CASSQATTFSYNEQFF; CDR3nt: TGTGCCAGCAGCCAGGCTACTACCTTCTCCTACAATGAGCAGTTCTTC; abundance: few; j_gene: TRBJ2-1; v_gene: TRBV14; d_gene: .
CDR3aa: CASSTPLAGGSEQYF; CDR3nt: TGTGCCAGCAGCACCCCACTAGCGGGAGGGAGCGAGCAGTACTTC; abundance: .; j_gene: TRBJ2-7; v_gene: TRBV9; d_gene: TRBD2
CDR3aa: CASSGTTLGPGNTIYF; CDR3nt: TGTGCCAGCAGTGGGACTACCCTAGGCCCCGGAAACACCATATATTTT; abundance: few; j_gene: TRBJ1-3; v_gene: TRBV2; d_gene: .
CDR3aa: CSVEPRTRVYNEQFF; CDR3nt: TGCAGCGTTGAACCACGGACTAGAGTCTACAATGAGCAGTTCTTC; abundance: .; j_gene: TRBJ2-1; v_gene: TRBV29-1; d_gene: TRBD2
CDR3aa: CASSTFRGRTDTQYF; CDR3nt: TGTGCCAGCAGCACCTTTAGGGGTCGCACAGATACGCAGTATTTT; abundance: few; j_gene: TRBJ2-3; v_gene: TRBV11-2; d_gene: .
CDR3aa: CASRSQGFPREQYF; CDR3nt: TGTGCCAGCAGGAGCCAGGGGTTCCCTCGCGAGCAGTACTTC; abundance: .; j_gene: TRBJ2-7; v_gene: TRBV6-2/TRBV6-3; d_gene: .
CDR3aa: CASSAERTLSYEQYF; CDR3nt: TGCGCCAGCAGTGCCGAACGGACGCTCTCCTACGAGCAGTACTTC; abundance: .; j_gene: TRBJ2-7; v_gene: TRBV10-2; d_gene: .
CDR3aa: CASSAPVSSSYNEQFF; CDR3nt: TGTGCCAGCAGCGCCCCAGTTAGTAGCTCCTACAATGAGCAGTTCTTC; abundance: .; j_gene: TRBJ2-1; v_gene: TRBV9; d_gene: .
CDR3aa: CSADGGTLYEQYF; CDR3nt: TGCAGCGCGGACGGCGGGACATTATACGAGCAGTACTTC; abundance: few; j_gene: TRBJ2-7; v_gene: TRBV29-1; d_gene: .
CDR3aa: CATTDRFTGELFF; CDR3nt: TGTGCCACCACAGACAGGTTCACCGGGGAGCTGTTTTTT; abundance: .; j_gene: TRBJ2-2; v_gene: TRBV24-1; d_gene: .
CDR3aa: CASSYGTGVTEAFF; CDR3nt: TGTGCCAGCAGTTACGGGACAGGGGTCACTGAAGCTTTCTTT; abundance: few; j_gene: TRBJ1-1; v_gene: TRBV6-5; d_gene: TRBD1
CDR3aa: CASSLGSLMGYYNEQFF; CDR3nt: TGTGCCAGCAGTTTAGGGTCCCTTATGGGGTACTACAATGAGCAGTTCTTC; abundance: many; j_gene: TRBJ2-1; v_gene: TRBV12-3/TRBV12-4; d_gene: .
CDR3aa: CASSEARGTDMIELFF; CDR3nt: TGTGCCAGCAGTGAAGCGCGTGGGACCGATATGATAGAACTGTTTTTT; abundance: .; j_gene: TRBJ1-4; v_gene: TRBV2; d_gene: .
CDR3aa: CATSRGGSGTGGNSNQPQHF; CDR3nt: TGTGCCACCAGCAGAGGGGGGAGCGGGACAGGGGGAAATAGCAATCAGCCCCAGCATTTT; abundance: .; j_gene: TRBJ1-5; v_gene: TRBV15; d_gene: TRBD1
CDR3aa: CASSFTAGGPYNEQFF; CDR3nt: TGTGCCAGCAGTTTTACCGCGGGAGGTCCCTACAATGAGCAGTTCTTC; abundance: .; j_gene: TRBJ2-1; v_gene: TRBV12-3/TRBV12-4; d_gene: TRBD2
CDR3aa: CASSSRGPINEQFF; CDR3nt: TGTGCCAGCAGCTCTCGGGGGCCTATCAATGAGCAGTTCTTC; abundance: .; j_gene: TRBJ2-1; v_gene: TRBV7-3; d_gene: .
CDR3aa: CAISDWTSGGTGELFF; CDR3nt: TGTGCCATCAGTGATTGGACTAGCGGGGGCACCGGGGAGCTGTTTTTT; abundance: few; j_gene: TRBJ2-2; v_gene: TRBV10-3; d_gene: TRBD2
CDR3aa: CASSFLPESGGELFF; CDR3nt: TGTGCCAGCAGTTTCCTCCCGGAGTCGGGCGGGGAGCTGTTTTTT; abundance: .; j_gene: TRBJ2-2; v_gene: TRBV12-3/TRBV12-4; d_gene: .
CDR3aa: CASSLGRASNTEAFF; CDR3nt: TGTGCCAGCAGCTTAGGCAGGGCCTCGAACACTGAAGCTTTCTTT; abundance: .; j_gene: TRBJ1-1; v_gene: TRBV7-3; d_gene: .
CDR3aa: CASSYLTSGGETQYF; CDR3nt: TGTGCCAGCAGTTACCTGACTAGCGGGGGTGAGACCCAGTACTTC; abundance: .; j_gene: TRBJ2-5; v_gene: TRBV6-5; d_gene: TRBD2
CDR3aa: CASSEQGDPQHF; CDR3nt: TGTGCCAGCAGCGAGCAGGGCGACCCCCAGCATTTT; abundance: .; j_gene: TRBJ1-5; v_gene: TRBV7-9; d_gene: .
CDR3aa: CATREEGVWAPNQPQHF; CDR3nt: TGTGCCACCAGAGAGGAAGGGGTTTGGGCCCCCAATCAGCCCCAGCATTTT; abundance: .; j_gene: TRBJ1-5; v_gene: TRBV15; d_gene: .
CDR3aa: CASSKQGTEAFF; CDR3nt: TGTGCCAGCAGCAAACAGGGCACTGAAGCTTTCTTT; abundance: few; j_gene: TRBJ1-1; v_gene: TRBV21-1; d_gene: .
CDR3aa: CASSFSRGMNTEAFF; CDR3nt: TGTGCCAGCAGCTTTTCAAGGGGGATGAACACTGAAGCTTTCTTT; abundance: .; j_gene: TRBJ1-1; v_gene: TRBV7-2; d_gene: .
CDR3aa: CASSLDALYEQYF; CDR3nt: TGTGCCAGCAGCTTGGACGCCCTCTACGAGCAGTACTTC; abundance: .; j_gene: TRBJ2-7; v_gene: TRBV5-4; d_gene: .
CDR3aa: CASSYGGGVEQYF; CDR3nt: TGTGCCAGCAGCTACGGAGGGGGGGTCGAGCAGTACTTC; abundance: few; j_gene: TRBJ2-7; v_gene: TRBV25-1; d_gene: .
CDR3aa: CATSSESSASYNEQFF; CDR3nt: TGTGCCACCAGCAGTGAGTCTAGTGCCTCCTACAATGAGCAGTTCTTC; abundance: few; j_gene: TRBJ2-1; v_gene: TRBV15; d_gene: .
CDR3aa: CASRYRGLSYEQYF; CDR3nt: TGTGCCAGCAGATACAGGGGGCTGTCCTACGAGCAGTACTTC; abundance: .; j_gene: TRBJ2-7; v_gene: TRBV28; d_gene: TRBD1
CDR3aa: CSRRDRPYNEQFF; CDR3nt: TGCAGCAGACGGGACAGGCCTTACAATGAGCAGTTCTTC; abundance: few; j_gene: TRBJ2-1; v_gene: TRBV20-1; d_gene: TRBD1
CDR3aa: CASSRFQGRDEQYF; CDR3nt: TGTGCCAGTAGTAGGTTCCAGGGGAGGGACGAGCAGTACTTC; abundance: .; j_gene: TRBJ2-7; v_gene: TRBV19; d_gene: .
CDR3aa: CATSGQTGTEAFF; CDR3nt: TGTGCCACCAGTGGGCAGACTGGGACTGAAGCTTTCTTT; abundance: .; j_gene: TRBJ1-1; v_gene: TRBV24-1; d_gene: .
CDR3aa: CASSLRRLAGAFGELFF; CDR3nt: TGTGCCAGCAGTTTACGACGACTAGCGGGAGCTTTCGGGGAGCTGTTTTTT; abundance: .; j_gene: TRBJ2-2; v_gene: TRBV12-3/TRBV12-4; d_gene: TRBD2
CDR3aa: CASSYSGDGSPLHF; CDR3nt: TGTGCCAGCAGTTACTCGGGAGACGGTTCACCCCTCCACTTT; abundance: .; j_gene: TRBJ1-6; v_gene: TRBV6-5; d_gene: .
CDR3aa: CATGSGLGNEQFF; CDR3nt: TGTGCCACGGGTTCCGGGCTCGGCAATGAGCAGTTCTTC; abundance: few; j_gene: TRBJ2-1; v_gene: TRBV10-3; d_gene: .
CDR3aa: CASRDRAFSGNTIYF; CDR3nt: TGTGCCAGCAGGGACAGGGCCTTCTCTGGAAACACCATATATTTT; abundance: few; j_gene: TRBJ1-3; v_gene: TRBV12-3/TRBV12-4; d_gene: TRBD1
CDR3aa: CASSQEGLSGTDTQYF; CDR3nt: TGCGCCAGCAGCCAAGAGGGGCTCAGCGGCACAGATACGCAGTATTTT; abundance: once; j_gene: TRBJ2-3; v_gene: TRBV4-3; d_gene: .
CDR3aa: CASSPTTGAQYF; CDR3nt: TGTGCCAGCAGTCCGACGACAGGGGCGCAGTATTTT; abundance: .; j_gene: TRBJ2-3; v_gene: TRBV12-3/TRBV12-4; d_gene: TRBD1
CDR3aa: CSVEAAEAFF; CDR3nt: TGCAGCGTTGAAGCAGCAGAAGCTTTCTTT; abundance: .; j_gene: TRBJ1-1; v_gene: TRBV29-1; d_gene: .
CDR3aa: CASSGTGSSEAFF; CDR3nt: TGTGCCAGCTCAGGGACAGGGTCGAGTGAAGCTTTCTTT; abundance: .; j_gene: TRBJ1-1; v_gene: TRBV18; d_gene: TRBD1
CDR3aa: CASTARDPSNSPLHF; CDR3nt: TGTGCCAGCACCGCCAGAGATCCGTCAAATTCACCCCTCCACTTT; abundance: .; j_gene: TRBJ1-6; v_gene: TRBV25-1; d_gene: .
CDR3aa: CASSPNRRRGATEAFF; CDR3nt: TGTGCCAGCAGCCCTAATCGGCGCAGGGGAGCCACTGAAGCTTTCTTT; abundance: .; j_gene: TRBJ1-1; v_gene: TRBV7-9; d_gene: .
CDR3aa: CASSLGGVAGGNEQYF; CDR3nt: TGCGCCAGCAGCTTGGGTGGAGTAGCGGGAGGCAACGAGCAGTACTTC; abundance: .; j_gene: TRBJ2-7; v_gene: TRBV5-1; d_gene: TRBD2
CDR3aa: CASSQENRGHRNTEAFF; CDR3nt: TGTGCCAGCAGCCAAGAGAACAGGGGGCATCGGAACACTGAAGCTTTCTTT; abundance: .; j_gene: TRBJ1-1; v_gene: TRBV3-1; d_gene: TRBD1
CDR3aa: CSVLRPGQSPYGYTF; CDR3nt: TGCAGCGTTCTGCGACCGGGACAGAGCCCTTATGGCTACACCTTC; abundance: many; j_gene: TRBJ1-2; v_gene: TRBV29-1; d_gene: TRBD1